The present entry profiles one T cell receptor (beta chain) with its context. This entry belongs to a study of HIV-infected patients and healthy controls. MiXCR was run by TCRdb on the 5' RACE reads, yielding one entry per CDR3 protein. The table lists over 55,000 distinct CDR3 sequences, approximately 16% of them singletons. Trimming shortened V by 3 bases and J by 6 bases, and 9 bases separated the two germline ends. The CDR3 sequence is 13 residues long. This sequence was found in a human donor in good health. This chain connects TRBV12-3 or TRBV12-4 to TRBJ1-5, with TRBD1 as a possible D gene (6 bases). Specimen: CD4+ T cells from blood. CDR3 nucleotide sequence: TGTGCCAGCAGTTTCGCAGGGGCTCAGCCCCAGCATTTT. Translated: CASSFAGAQPQHF.